These 16 T cell receptor beta chains were sequenced from one sample in a study of beta chain features in type 1 diabetes. Expressed TCRB transcripts were sequenced after all isolated RNA was converted to cDNA. Here immunoSEQ multiplex PCR was the method, and the copy in TCRdb shows in-frame clones only, minus some. Of just over 600,000 clones in the sample, less than 20% are singletons; the top ten hold about 0.086%. Specimen: naive CD4+ T cells from blood. The source is a man between 18 and 35 years old in good health.

The chain combines TRBV28 with TRBJ1-2; D perhaps matches TRBD1 (5 bases). Germline V gene sequence: CDR1 MDHEN, CDR2 SYDVKM. This CDR3 contains 13 residues. The V and J ends lost 9 bases and 7 bases respectively, with 18 bases between them. DNA for the CDR3: TGTGCCAGTAGGGGAGCTTCGGTGGGTGGCTACACCTTC. It specifies CASRGASVGGYTF.

The gene calls are TRBV6-1 and TRBJ2-2, with 13 positions matching TRBD2. The length of the CDR3 is 15 residues. Germline V lookup: CDR1 MNHNS, CDR2 SASEGT. With V trimmed by 10 bases and J by 1 base, 3 bases remained unmatched. The CDR3 nucleotides are TGTGCCATTCGGACTAGCGGGGGGAACACCGGGGAGCTGTTTTTT. It translates to CAIRTSGGNTGELFF.

This rearrangement joins TRBV5-6 to TRBJ2-5, with D unresolved. From germline, CDR1 is SGHDT and CDR2 YYEEEE. V dropped 1 base and J dropped 5 bases, with 6 bases sitting between them. The CDR3 contains 12 residues. CDR3 sequence (DNA): TGTGCCAGCAGCTTGTCGGTGGAGACCCAGTACTTC. Protein: CASSLSVETQYF. Combining the CDR3 with reference TRBV5-6 and TRBJ2-5 gives the whole variable domain DAGVTQSPTHLIKTRGQQVTLRCSPKSGHDTVSWYQQALGQGPQFIFQYYEEEERQRGNFPDRFSGHQFPNYSSELNVNALLLGDSALYLCASSLSVETQYFGPGTRLLVL.

This clone was detected a few times. The rearrangement links TRBV10-3 to TRBJ1-5, with 8 bases aligning to TRBD1. Trimming at V came to 6 bases and at J to 7 bases, leaving 5 bases not matched to a gene. This CDR3 has 13 amino acids. Looked up from germline, CDR1 is ENHRY and CDR2 is SYGVKD. CDR3: CAISDRGGQPQHF. In DNA, the CDR3 is TGTGCCATCAGCGACAGGGGTGGGCAGCCCCAGCATTTT.

The table lists this clone with a few counts. This chain joins TRBV5-4 and TRBJ1-6; TRBD1 is a possible D gene (6 bases). V was clipped by 4 bases and J by 4 bases, with 15 bases between them. This CDR3 spans 16 amino acids. CDR1 is SGHNT, CDR2 YYREEE, per germline (reference sequence). This chain's CDR3 is CASSPVGGLYNSPLHF. Written as DNA, the CDR3 is TGTGCCAGCAGCCCTGTCGGGGGCTTATATAATTCACCCCTCCACTTT.

This clone has a handful of counts. This CDR3 is CSVRQVGETQYF. The DNA of the CDR3 is TGCAGCGTTCGACAGGTCGGGGAGACCCAGTACTTC. The chain is built from TRBV29-1 and TRBJ2-5; perhaps TRBD1 as D (6 bases). The V end was cut by 5 bases, the J end by 5 bases, with 12 bases between. The CDR3 totals 12 residues. Germline V gene lookup returns CDR1 SQVTM and CDR2 ANQGSEA.

This clone showed up just a few times. The rearrangement joins TRBV28 to TRBJ2-7; tentatively, D is TRBD2 (6 bases). The length of the CDR3 is 15 residues. Germline V CDR1 and CDR2: MDHEN, SYDVKM. The V and J ends lost 5 bases and 5 bases respectively, with 19 bases between them. CDR3 amino acids: CASSAFWRDRHEQYF. The CDR3 DNA follows: TGTGCCAGCAGTGCCTTCTGGCGGGATCGTCACGAGCAGTACTTC. The whole variable domain, remainder taken from reference TRBV28 and TRBJ2-7, is DVKVTQSSRYLVKRTGEKVFLECVQDMDHENMFWYRQDPGLGLRLIYFSYDVKMKEKGDIPEGYSVSREKKERFSLILESASTNQTSMYLCASSAFWRDRHEQYFGPGTRLTVT.

The DNA for the CDR3 is TGTGCCAGCAGCCCGGGACAGGGAAGGGGATACGAGCAGTACTTC. Protein product: CASSPGQGRGYEQYF. The chain carries TRBV7-2 and TRBJ2-7; 9 nucleotides agree with TRBD1. The germline V gene encodes CDR1 SGHTA and CDR2 FQGNSA. The length of the CDR3 is 15 residues. Trimming cost V 5 bases and J 4 bases; bases outside gene matches: 9.

The rearrangement uses TRBV18 and TRBJ2-1, with TRBD2 as a possible D gene (5 bases). The CDR3 has 14 amino acids. Germline values: CDR1 KGHSH, CDR2 LQKENI. The V gene lost 6 bases and the J gene lost 2 bases, with 11 bases spanning the gap. This CDR3 reads CASSQSGTYNEQFF. The CDR3 DNA sequence: TGTGCCAGCTCCCAATCGGGGACCTACAATGAGCAGTTCTTC.

The chain has TRBV12-5 and TRBJ2-1; 8 bases map to TRBD2. Germline CDR1 and CDR2: LGHNT and FRNRAP. The CDR3 runs 20 residues. Trimming cost V 0 bases and J 4 bases; bases outside gene matches: 17. The CDR3, as DNA: TGTGCTAGTGGTTTGGTACTAGGCCCGGGAGGGCCGAACGGGTACAATGAGCAGTTCTTC. It codes for CASGLVLGPGGPNGYNEQFF.

The chain links TRBV19 to TRBJ1-2, with TRBD1 as a possible D gene (6 bases). CDR1 LNHDA and CDR2 SQIVND come from the germline V gene (reference sequence). The length of the CDR3 is 15 residues. V was clipped by 6 bases and J by 0 bases, with 14 bases between them. This chain's CDR3 is CASSSVDSPNYGYTF. Written as DNA, the CDR3 is TGTGCCAGTAGCTCCGTGGACAGCCCTAACTATGGCTACACCTTC.

As to this clone: Other DNA sequences of this sample code for an identical CDR3. The V and J genes are TRBV28 and TRBJ2-7; D call uncertain. V was pared by 4 bases and J by 3 bases, with 4 bases between. Germline CDR1 reads MDHEN; CDR2 reads SYDVKM. This CDR3 is 11 amino acids long. CDR3 in amino acids: CASSSSYEQYF. CDR3 nucleotide sequence: TGTGCCAGCAGTTCCAGCTACGAGCAGTACTTC.

V and J are TRBV5-1 and TRBJ2-3; D gene ambiguous. Per the germline V gene, CDR1 is SGHRS and CDR2 is YFSETQ. Trimming took off 0 bases at V and 1 base at J, with 12 bases between the two ends. This CDR3 is built from 16 residues. CDR3 region: CASSLASSKGTDTQYF. The CDR3 nucleotides read TGCGCCAGCAGCTTGGCCTCGAGCAAGGGCACAGATACGCAGTATTTT.

V gene TRBV28 combines with J gene TRBJ2-5; TRBD1 aligns across 7 bases. The CDR3 is 15 residues long. Looked up from germline, CDR1 is MDHEN and CDR2 is SYDVKM. V was pared by 4 bases and J by 2 bases, with 7 bases of the junction left unmatched. The CDR3 spells CASSSRDRKQETQYF. The DNA for the CDR3 is TGTGCCAGCAGTTCCCGGGACAGAAAGCAAGAGACCCAGTACTTC.

The chain is built from TRBV5-1 and TRBJ1-1; TRBD1 matches at 7 bases. The V gene end was trimmed by 3 bases and the J gene end by 2 bases; junction bases not matched to a gene: 4. The CDR3 has 14 amino acids. Germline CDR1 reads SGHRS; CDR2 reads YFSETQ. The CDR3 sequence is CASSSGQVNTEAFF. The CDR3 region has the DNA TGCGCCAGCAGCTCCGGACAGGTAAACACTGAAGCTTTCTTT.

V usage is TRBV28 and J usage is TRBJ1-6; D is uncertain. Trimming removed 6 bases from V and 5 bases from J, with 11 bases in between. This CDR3 comprises 14 residues. Germline lookup yields CDR1 MDHEN and CDR2 SYDVKM. Written as DNA, the CDR3 is TGTGCCAGCAGCCGTGCCCAAGATAATTCACCCCTCCACTTT. It encodes CASSRAQDNSPLHF.